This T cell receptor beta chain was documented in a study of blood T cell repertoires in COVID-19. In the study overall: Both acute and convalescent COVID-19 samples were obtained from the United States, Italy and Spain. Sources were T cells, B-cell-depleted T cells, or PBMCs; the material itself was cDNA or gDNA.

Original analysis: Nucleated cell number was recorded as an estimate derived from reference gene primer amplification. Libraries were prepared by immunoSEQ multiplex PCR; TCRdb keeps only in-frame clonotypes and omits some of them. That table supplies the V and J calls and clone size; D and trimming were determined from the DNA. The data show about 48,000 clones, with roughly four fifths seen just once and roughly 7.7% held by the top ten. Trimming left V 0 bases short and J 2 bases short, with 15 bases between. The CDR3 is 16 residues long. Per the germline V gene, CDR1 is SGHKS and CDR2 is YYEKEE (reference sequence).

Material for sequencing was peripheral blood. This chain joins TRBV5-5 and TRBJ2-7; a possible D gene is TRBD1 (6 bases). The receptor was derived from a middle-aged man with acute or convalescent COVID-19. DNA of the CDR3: TGTGCCAGCAGCTTGGCCCCAGGGGTTAAAACCTACGAGCAGTACTTC. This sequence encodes CASSLAPGVKTYEQYF.